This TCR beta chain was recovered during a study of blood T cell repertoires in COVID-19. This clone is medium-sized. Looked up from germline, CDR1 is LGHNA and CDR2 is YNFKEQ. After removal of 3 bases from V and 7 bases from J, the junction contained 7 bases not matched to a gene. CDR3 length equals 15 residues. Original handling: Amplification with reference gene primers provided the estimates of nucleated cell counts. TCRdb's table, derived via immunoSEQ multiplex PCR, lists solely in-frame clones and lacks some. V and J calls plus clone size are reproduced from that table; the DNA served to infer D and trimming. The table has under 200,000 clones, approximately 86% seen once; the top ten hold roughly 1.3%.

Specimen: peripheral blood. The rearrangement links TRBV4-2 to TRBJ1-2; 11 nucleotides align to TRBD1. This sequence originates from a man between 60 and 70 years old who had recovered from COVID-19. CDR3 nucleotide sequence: TGTGCCAGCAGCCACCGGGACAGGGGGGATGGTGGCTACACCTTC. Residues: CASSHRDRGDGGYTF.